The sequence of this T cell receptor (beta chain) was determined in a study of T cells after yellow fever vaccination. CDR1 is ENHRY, CDR2 SYGVKD, per germline. V was shortened by 8 bases and J by 6 bases, with 17 bases between the two germline ends. The CDR3 runs 13 residues. This clonotype came up many times. Its antigen is not identified. Universal primer sites and UMIs were introduced during 5'RACE template-switching synthesis of TCR cDNA. MiXCR, run by TCRdb on the 5' RACE reads, gives a single entry per CDR3 protein. Of about 130,000 distinct CDR3 sequences listed, 7.4% are singletons. Study-wide findings and caveats: The study noted that FACS-sorted repertoires could contain abundant clonotypes contaminating from the bulk population. Shared CD4/CD8 clonotypes were a small share, likely from convergent recombination. It was a weaker secondary response, yet one that peaked faster, at day 5 versus 15.

The sequence was obtained from a man younger than 30 who received the YFV17D yellow fever vaccine. The specimen was CD4+ T cells sorted from PBMCs, collected approximately 11 days after the first yellow fever vaccination. V usage is TRBV10-3 and J usage is TRBJ2-7; TRBD1 might be the D (6 bases). For the CDR3, the DNA is TGTGCCATCTCGCCACAGGGTACAATCGAGCAGTACTTC. This translates into CAISPQGTIEQYF.